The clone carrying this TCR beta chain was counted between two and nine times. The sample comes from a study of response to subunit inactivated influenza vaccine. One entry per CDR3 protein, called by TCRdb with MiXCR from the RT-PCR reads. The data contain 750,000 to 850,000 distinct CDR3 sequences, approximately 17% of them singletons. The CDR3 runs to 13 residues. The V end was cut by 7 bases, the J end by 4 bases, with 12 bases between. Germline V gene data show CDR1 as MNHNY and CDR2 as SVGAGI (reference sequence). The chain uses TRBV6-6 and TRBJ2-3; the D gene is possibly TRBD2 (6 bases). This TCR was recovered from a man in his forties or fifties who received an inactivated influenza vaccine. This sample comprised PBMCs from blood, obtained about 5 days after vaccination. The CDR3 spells CASMRVAADTQYF. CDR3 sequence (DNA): TGTGCCAGCATGAGGGTAGCGGCAGATACGCAGTATTTT.